Here is one T cell receptor beta chain with its context. What it binds is unknown. Per germline, CDR1 SGHNT and CDR2 YENEEA. Between the trimmed V and J ends, which lost 5 bases and 3 bases, there was a span of 10 bases. The CDR3 is 13 residues long. The primer mix had 60 Vbeta and 13 Jbeta primers. In the source study's methods: In a later analysis, 70 million to 80 million unique TCR beta chains included roughly 11 million shared by two or more donors. Some clones are missing from TCRdb's copy, which holds only in-frame ones; the method was immunoSEQ multiplex PCR. V, J and clone size were drawn from that table, and D and trimming were deduced from the DNA. The repertoire holds some 130,000 clones, roughly 75% seen once, with less than 5% in the top ten. This entry comes from a study of cytomegalovirus exposure and HLA in healthy donors. Study-wide findings and caveats: Earlier analysis found most TCR beta V segments productive about 90% or about 30% of the time. Reportedly, fewer N-insertions than the roughly 700-donor mean appeared in an Asian-associated ancestry cluster in a later analysis. In vitro confirmation showed three CMV-associated chains to be CMV antigen specific.

V is TRBV11-3 and J is TRBJ2-5; D might be TRBD1 (5 bases). The source of this sequence is a man in his thirties or forties in good health. Material: PBMCs. The CDR3 sequence: CASSTRQKETQYF. The DNA of the CDR3 is TGTGCCAGCAGCACCCGACAGAAAGAGACCCAGTACTTC.